This entry lists 20 T cell receptor beta chains sequenced from one sample in a study of cytomegalovirus exposure and HLA in healthy donors. The PCR employed 60 Vbeta primers together with 13 Jbeta primers. Produced via immunoSEQ multiplex PCR; TCRdb's table is partial and in-frame only. The table shows 110,000 to 150,000 clones, with roughly four fifths occurring only once. Sequencing used PBMCs. These receptors were taken from a man in his thirties or forties in good health and CMV-seronegative.

This clone was counted once. The V gene is TRBV6-6, the J gene TRBJ2-3; 8 bases are shared with TRBD1. Trimming took 4 bases from V and 4 from J; bases not matched to a gene: 7. The CDR3 is 15 amino acids. CDR1 is MNHNY, CDR2 SVGAGI, per germline (reference sequence). CDR3 nucleotides: TGTGCCAGCAGTTCTTCAGGGGGCATAGCAGATACGCAGTATTTT. Translation: CASSSSGGIADTQYF.

A single count supports this clone. J is TRBJ2-3 and V is TRBV29-1, with a weak D call TRBD1 (5 bases). With 3 bases removed from V and 0 bases from J, the gap between germline ends came to 7 bases. The length of the CDR3 is 13 residues. Germline V gene lookup returns CDR1 SQVTM and CDR2 ANQGSEA. The CDR3 loop reads CSVEAGSTDTQYF. DNA of the CDR3: TGCAGCGTTGAGGCAGGGAGCACAGATACGCAGTATTTT.

The rearrangement links TRBV7-3 to TRBJ1-3, with D maybe TRBD1 (5 bases). The CDR3 has 14 residues. The germline gives CDR1 SGHTA, CDR2 FQGTGA. Trimming pared 2 bases from V and 2 bases from J, leaving 7 bases between. The CDR3 nucleotides read TGTGCCAGCAGCTTAGGGGGGGCTGGAAACACCATATATTTT. As protein: CASSLGGAGNTIYF.

This chain links TRBV4-1 with TRBJ2-7; D is possibly TRBD1 (6 bases). With 0 bases removed from V and 3 bases from J, the gap between germline ends came to 15 bases. Per germline, CDR1 MGHRA and CDR2 YSYEKL. CDR3 length: 16 residues. The CDR3 protein is CASSQDQGQGNYEQYF. The CDR3 coding sequence is TGCGCCAGCAGCCAAGATCAGGGGCAGGGAAACTACGAGCAGTACTTC.

This chain uses TRBV19 with TRBJ2-6; 7 bases line up with TRBD1. The CDR3 is made up of 14 amino acids. Germline CDR1 and CDR2: LNHDA and SQIVND (reference sequence). With 5 bases clipped from V and 2 bases from J, the junction kept 0 bases outside the gene matches. The CDR3: CASSQGAGANVLTF. CDR3 DNA sequence: TGTGCCAGTAGTCAGGGGGCTGGGGCCAACGTCCTGACTTTC.

V gene TRBV19 combines with J gene TRBJ2-2, with unresolved D. The CDR3 is 13 residues long. Germline V lookup: CDR1 LNHDA, CDR2 SQIVND (reference sequence). Trimming stripped 1 base from V and 3 bases from J, with 3 bases between. The CDR3 DNA reads as TGTGCCAGTAGTATAGTCTACACCGGGGAGCTGTTTTTT. Translating it yields CASSIVYTGELFF. The entire variable domain, with the rest obtained from reference TRBV19 and TRBJ2-2, is as follows: DGGITQSPKYLFRKEGQNVTLSCEQNLNHDAMYWYRQDPGQGLRLIYYSQIVNDFQKGDIAEGYSVSREKKESFPLTVTSAQKNPTAFYLCASSIVYTGELFFGEGSRLTVL.

The chain is built from TRBV7-2 and TRBJ1-4; 10 positions agree with TRBD1. CDR1 SGHTA and CDR2 FQGNSA come from the germline V gene. The CDR3 spans 15 residues. The ends lost 5 bases at V and 8 bases at J; junction bases unmatched: 8. CDR3 nucleotides: TGTGCCAGCAGCCCCCGGGACAGGGGAGGCGAAAAACTGTTTTTT. The encoded protein is CASSPRDRGGEKLFF.

This chain uses TRBV5-6 with TRBJ2-3; TRBD2 might be the D (5 bases). The CDR3 totals 14 residues. Per the germline V gene, CDR1 is SGHDT and CDR2 is YYEEEE. Trimming removed 2 bases from V and 10 bases from J, with 17 bases in between. The CDR3 sequence is CASSFTPESGSQYF. The CDR3 coding sequence is TGTGCCAGCAGCTTTACCCCGGAGAGCGGATCGCAGTATTTT.

The chain is built from TRBV4-1 and TRBJ2-7; the D gene is possibly TRBD2 (7 bases). This CDR3 is 15 amino acids long. V was trimmed by 3 bases and J by 7 bases, leaving 19 bases between them. Germline V CDR1 and CDR2: MGHRA, YSYEKL. The CDR3 sequence is CASSQPWTAGGEQYF. The CDR3 DNA follows: TGCGCCAGCAGCCAGCCATGGACAGCCGGGGGGGAGCAGTACTTC.

The chain uses TRBV2 and TRBJ1-2; D unclear. The V and J ends lost 6 bases and 4 bases respectively, with 15 bases between them. CDR3 size: 14 residues. Germline-derived CDR1 and CDR2 are SNHLY and FYNNEI. Here the CDR3 reads CASSQSGLSYGYTF. The CDR3 coding sequence is TGTGCCAGCAGCCAGTCCGGGTTGAGCTATGGCTACACCTTC.

The chain has TRBV7-3 and TRBJ1-1; D is uncertain. The CDR3 is made up of 13 amino acids. Germline CDR1 and CDR2: SGHTA and FQGTGA. V lost 2 bases and J lost 4, with 8 bases in between. In DNA, the CDR3 is TGTGCCAGCAGCTTAGGTTCGGTCACTGAAGCTTTCTTT. Its protein product is CASSLGSVTEAFF.

The gene calls are TRBV5-8 and TRBJ2-2; D might be TRBD1 (5 bases). Trimming cost V 0 bases and J 5 bases, with 11 bases left between them. Germline V gene lookup returns CDR1 SGHTS and CDR2 YDEGEE. The CDR3 is 15 residues long. CDR3 region: CASSLDRLGTGELFF. The CDR3 DNA is TGTGCCAGCAGCTTGGACAGGCTGGGGACCGGGGAGCTGTTTTTT.

This chain links TRBV2 with TRBJ2-1; 11 bases line up with TRBD2. J gave up 14 bases and V 7 bases, and 10 bases lay outside the gene matches. Germline loops: CDR1 SNHLY, CDR2 FYNNEI. The CDR3 runs to 13 residues. CDR3 coding DNA: TGTGCCAGCATTGTACTAGCGGGGGTCCCAAAGTTCTTC. Translating gives CASIVLAGVPKFF. Full variable domain (remainder filled in from reference TRBV2 and TRBJ2-1): EPEVTQTPSHQVTQMGQEVILRCVPISNHLYFYWYRQILGQKVEFLVSFYNNEISEKSEIFDDQFSVERPDGSNFTLKIRSTKLEDSAMYFCASIVLAGVPKFFGPGTRLTVL.

This clone has a single count. This chain joins TRBV19 and TRBJ2-1; possibly TRBD1 for D (6 bases). V gave up 3 bases and J gave up 0 bases, with 9 bases separating them. The CDR3 loop spans 15 amino acids. Germline-derived CDR1 and CDR2 are LNHDA and SQIVND (reference sequence). CDR3 nucleotide sequence: TGTGCCAGTAGTATGAGGGGGAGCTCCTACAATGAGCAGTTCTTC. This translates into CASSMRGSSYNEQFF.

In this sample, this clone turned up a few times. The chain joins TRBV2 to TRBJ2-3; 9 bases match TRBD1. The V and J ends lost 5 bases and 4 bases, in that order; junction bases with no gene match: 10. Germline lookup yields CDR1 SNHLY and CDR2 FYNNEI. The CDR3 is 16 amino acids. CDR3: CASSFGTGYGADTQYF. As DNA, the CDR3 is TGTGCCAGCAGTTTCGGGACAGGGTATGGCGCAGATACGCAGTATTTT.

The V and J genes are TRBV4-1 and TRBJ2-5; TRBD2 matches at 11 bases. From germline, CDR1 is MGHRA and CDR2 YSYEKL. The length of the CDR3 is 18 residues. Trimming took 4 bases from V and 4 from J; bases not matched to a gene: 14. DNA of the CDR3: TGCGCCAGCAGCCTCCGTTCTAGCGGGAGGAGTCGAGTAGAGACCCAGTACTTC. Amino acid sequence: CASSLRSSGRSRVETQYF.

This chain links TRBV28 with TRBJ2-6; TRBD1 matches 9 bases. In germline, CDR1 is MDHEN, CDR2 SYDVKM. This CDR3 is 18 amino acids long. V was clipped by 4 bases and J by 0 bases; unmatched bases: 7. The CDR3 coding sequence is TGTGCCAGCAGTTCCCCGACAGGGGGAAGCTCTGGGGCCAACGTCCTGACTTTC. Its protein is CASSSPTGGSSGANVLTF.

This sequence joins TRBV6-4 and TRBJ1-5; TRBD1 matches at 8 bases. The germline gives CDR1 MRHNA, CDR2 SNTAGT. The trim removed 3 bases at V and 1 base at J, leaving 5 bases unmatched. CDR3 length: 16 amino acids. CDR3 sequence: CASSEYRGKSNQPQHF. CDR3 DNA sequence: TGTGCCAGCAGTGAATACAGGGGGAAAAGCAATCAGCCCCAGCATTTT.

In the case of this clone: An end of the junction does not agree with germline; a read error may underlie this. V is TRBV5-5 and J is TRBJ2-6, with D possibly TRBD1 on 5 matching bases. The CDR3 spans 16 residues. The germline CDR1 and CDR2 sequences are SGHKS and YYEKEE (reference sequence). The CDR3 sequence is CASSSHDSSGANGLTF. CDR3 nucleotides: TGTGCCAGCAGCTCCCACGACAGCTCTGGGGCCAACGGCCTGACTTTC.

The chain links TRBV6-5 to TRBJ2-7; possibly TRBD1 for D (5 bases). Germline V gene data show CDR1 as MNHEY and CDR2 as SVGAGI. V lost 5 bases and J 5 bases, leaving 7 bases between the germline ends. The CDR3 sequence is 11 residues long. CDR3 nucleotide sequence: TGTGCCAGCAGTGACAGCCACGAGCAGTACTTC. It encodes CASSDSHEQYF.